These T cell receptor beta chains were read from a single sample in a study of blood T cell repertoires in COVID-19. Assay used: immunoSEQ multiplex PCR; TCRdb lists only in-frame clones, some missing. The data hold a few hundred thousand clones, with approximately 81% observed a single time. Specimen: PBMCs or T cells enriched from blood (not recorded which). These receptors were taken from a woman aged 50 to 60 who had been exposed to COVID-19. CDR3s include the opening cysteine and the closing phenylalanine or tryptophan. The D gene is left open where the match is weak. Size tells how often a clone was seen (once, few, many) or the class of an expanded clone, and some rows leave it out.

J,size,D,V,DNA,CDR3
TRBJ1-4,.,TRBD1,TRBV30,TGTGCCTGGAGCAAGAATCCGACAGGGGCGGAAAAACTGTTTTTT,CAWSKNPTGAEKLFF
TRBJ1-6,.,TRBD1,TRBV6-2/TRBV6-3,TGTGCCAGCAGTTACTGGGACAGTCGGGGTAACTCACCCCTCCACTTT,CASSYWDSRGNSPLHF
TRBJ1-1,.,TRBD1,TRBV19,TGTGCCAGTAGATTTGCAGGGGGTGAGCGCACTGAAGCTTTCTTT,CASRFAGGERTEAFF
TRBJ1-2,.,TRBD1,TRBV2,TGTGCCACCAGGACAGGTTCTAAAGATGGCTACACCTTC,CATRTGSKDGYTF
TRBJ1-3,.,TRBD1,TRBV30,TGTGCCTGGAGTGACCCCAGGGGGCGTGGGGTGAACACCATATATTTT,CAWSDPRGRGVNTIYF
TRBJ2-5,.,TRBD2,TRBV19,TGTGCCAGTAGTCCCTCACTAGCGGGGGGCTCAAGAAAGACCCAGTACTTC,CASSPSLAGGSRKTQYF
TRBJ2-3,.,.,TRBV20-1,TGCAGTGTGCGAGTCACAGATACGCAGTATTTT,CSVRVTDTQYF
TRBJ1-5,.,.,TRBV7-2,TGTGCCAGCAGCTTCAGGGGTCCCAATCAGCCCCAGCATTTT,CASSFRGPNQPQHF
TRBJ2-3,.,TRBD2,TRBV5-6,TGTGCCAGCAGCTTGACTAGCGGGGGACAAACAGATACGCAGTATTTT,CASSLTSGGQTDTQYF
TRBJ2-7,.,.,TRBV18,TGTGCCAGCTCACACGGGGACTTATTATACGAGCAGTACTTC,CASSHGDLLYEQYF
TRBJ2-1,few,.,TRBV7-2,TGTGCCAGCAGTTCGGGACACAATCACAATGAGCAGTTCTTC,CASSSGHNHNEQFF
TRBJ1-2,.,.,TRBV19,TGTGCCAGTAGTTCGGACAGCCGGTATGGCTACACCTTC,CASSSDSRYGYTF
TRBJ1-1,.,.,TRBV19,TGTGCCAGTACGTCCAGGGAAAGTAGGAACACTGAAGCTTTCTTT,CASTSRESRNTEAFF
TRBJ2-3,.,TRBD1,TRBV6-2/TRBV6-3,TGTGCCAGCAGTTACAACAGGGGAACCACTAGCACAGATACGCAGTATTTT,CASSYNRGTTSTDTQYF
TRBJ2-3,.,TRBD1,TRBV10-3,TGTGCCATCAGTGAGCCGACCCAGGGGGCTGATACGCAGTATTTT,CAISEPTQGADTQYF
TRBJ1-3,once,.,TRBV3-1/TRBV3-2,TGTGCCAGCAGCCAAGTTCAAACAGCCTCTGGAAACACCATATATTTT,CASSQVQTASGNTIYF
TRBJ2-2,.,.,TRBV20-1,TGCAGTGCAGGCACAGCCGGGGAGCTGTTTTTT,CSAGTAGELFF
TRBJ1-3,.,.,TRBV2,TGTGCCAGACAGCCTCCGTCAGGAAACACCATATATTTT,CARQPPSGNTIYF
TRBJ2-7,.,TRBD2,TRBV10-3,TGTGCCATCAGTGGGGAGGGGCTCTACGAGCAGTACTTC,CAISGEGLYEQYF
TRBJ1-1,once,.,TRBV13,TGTGCCAGCAGCCCCAACCCGGGATGGAGGAACACTGAAGCTTTCTTT,CASSPNPGWRNTEAFF
TRBJ1-3,.,.,TRBV6-1,TGTGCCAGCGGTGAAGTTGTATCCGGAAACACCATATATTTT,CASGEVVSGNTIYF
TRBJ2-7,.,TRBD1,TRBV5-1,TGCGCCAGCAGAACAGGGGAACCCTACGAGCAGTACTTC,CASRTGEPYEQYF
TRBJ1-4,.,TRBD1,TRBV19,TGTGCCAGTAGCCTCCCCGGGACAGCCTCTAATGAAAAACTGTTTTTT,CASSLPGTASNEKLFF
TRBJ2-2,.,.,TRBV10-3,TGTGCCTCTAGGAAGGGGGAGAACACCGGGGAGCTGTTTTTT,CASRKGENTGELFF
TRBJ1-1,.,.,TRBV4-2,TGTGCCAGCAGCCAAGAAGAGGGCTGGGGCACTGAAGCTTTCTTT,CASSQEEGWGTEAFF
TRBJ1-2,.,.,TRBV15,TGTGCCACCGGGGGGGCTCCGGATGGCTATGGCTACACCTTC,CATGGAPDGYGYTF
TRBJ1-1,.,TRBD1,TRBV28,TGTGCCAGCAGCCACAACAGGGGGCTTTTCACTGAAGCTTTCTTT,CASSHNRGLFTEAFF
TRBJ1-1,.,.,TRBV5-6,TGTGCCAGCAGCTCACGGGGGACGGTCAACATGAACACTGAAGCTTTCTTT,CASSSRGTVNMNTEAFF
TRBJ2-5,once,TRBD2,TRBV6-2/TRBV6-3,TGTGTCAGCAGTTACTGGGTGGCTAGCGGGGGTCTAATGACCCAGTACTTC,CVSSYWVASGGLMTQYF
TRBJ2-2,once,TRBD2,TRBV5-4,TGTGCCAGCAGCTTGGCGGGGGGCACCGGGGAGCTGTTTTTT,CASSLAGGTGELFF
TRBJ1-1,.,TRBD1,TRBV5-6,TGTGCCAGCAGCTTGGAAACAGGGGGCTATCGGATCTCTGAAGCTTTCTTT,CASSLETGGYRISEAFF
TRBJ2-3,.,.,TRBV6-5,TGTGCCAGCAGTCAGGGTGGATATACGCAGTATTTT,CASSQGGYTQYF
TRBJ2-1,.,.,TRBV10-1,TGCGCCAGCAGTGAGGCGCACAAGGGGGATGAGCAGTTCTTC,CASSEAHKGDEQFF
TRBJ1-5,once,.,TRBV29-1,TGCAGCGTGCAGAATAGCAATCAGCCCCAGCATTTT,CSVQNSNQPQHF
TRBJ1-1,few,.,TRBV12-3/TRBV12-4,TGTGCCAGCAGAATCCCTGGGGGGGGAAGAGCTTTCTTT,CASRIPGGGRAFF
TRBJ1-5,.,.,TRBV30,TGTGCCTGGAGTGTACGTCGGACAGCAAATAGCAATCAGCCCCAGCATTTT,CAWSVRRTANSNQPQHF
TRBJ1-2,few,TRBD1,TRBV5-5,TGTGCCAGCAGCTTGGGGGACAGAACCTATGGCTACACCTTC,CASSLGDRTYGYTF
TRBJ1-1,.,TRBD1,TRBV28,TGTGCCAGCAGCCATTGGGGGACAGGTGTGAACACTGAAGCTTTCTTT,CASSHWGTGVNTEAFF
TRBJ1-1,.,TRBD1,TRBV5-4,TGTGCCAGCAGCTTTGGGACAGGGAGTATGAACACTGAAGCTTTCTTT,CASSFGTGSMNTEAFF
TRBJ1-3,.,TRBD1,TRBV2,TGTGCCAGCAGTGCCCTGGCAGGGGGCTTCTCTGGAAACACCATATATTTT,CASSALAGGFSGNTIYF
TRBJ1-1,.,.,TRBV29-1,TGCAGCGTTGCCCCCGGGGGAGTTACTGAAGCTTTCTTT,CSVAPGGVTEAFF
TRBJ2-1,.,.,TRBV5-1,TGCGCCAGCAGCTTGACAAATGAGCAGTTCTTC,CASSLTNEQFF
TRBJ2-7,.,TRBD1,TRBV5-7,TGTGCCAGCAGCTTGTCGGCAGGGGGTGAGTACTTC,CASSLSAGGEYF
TRBJ1-5,.,.,TRBV28,TGTGCCAGCAGCCGACTCCCGAGGGGGGGAGTAAATCAGCCCCAGCATTTT,CASSRLPRGGVNQPQHF
TRBJ1-6,.,.,TRBV7-6,TGTGCCAGCAGCACGCGAAATTCACCCCTCCACTTT,CASSTRNSPLHF
TRBJ2-1,.,TRBD2,TRBV9,TGTGCCAGCAGCGTCGGAGGACTAGCCGTGCATGAGCAGTTCTTC,CASSVGGLAVHEQFF
TRBJ2-1,.,TRBD2,TRBV6-5,TGTGCCAGCAGTTTTTTATCGGGAGGACCCGCGAATGAGCAGTTCTTC,CASSFLSGGPANEQFF